A single count supports the clone carrying this T cell receptor beta chain. Patients who had autoimmune disease history or got systemic immunosuppression were left out. Sequencing used immunoSEQ multiplex PCR; TCRdb keeps in-frame clones, though not all of them. The sample holds some 130,000 clones, approximately 94% seen once. This sample is part of a study of OX40 agonist ivuxolimab in advanced cancers. Study-level background: The dose-escalation cohort was about 87% male, with a mean age of about 60 years, ranging about 20 to 85.

Here the sequenced sample was CD4+ or CD8+ T cells sorted from blood, taken in a trial of the OX40 agonist ivuxolimab. This receptor was obtained from an adult with an advanced solid tumor such as melanoma, head and neck, liver or kidney cancer.

In DNA, the CDR3 is TGTGCCAGCAGCTTGGGCGGGGGCAGCCAAGAGACCCAGTACTTC. Residues: CASSLGGGSQETQYF. This chain connects TRBV5-4 to TRBJ2-5; possibly TRBD2 for D (7 bases). V was clipped by 0 bases and J by 1 base, with 10 bases between them. The CDR3 is made up of 15 amino acids. Germline lookup yields CDR1 SGHNT and CDR2 YYREEE (reference sequence).